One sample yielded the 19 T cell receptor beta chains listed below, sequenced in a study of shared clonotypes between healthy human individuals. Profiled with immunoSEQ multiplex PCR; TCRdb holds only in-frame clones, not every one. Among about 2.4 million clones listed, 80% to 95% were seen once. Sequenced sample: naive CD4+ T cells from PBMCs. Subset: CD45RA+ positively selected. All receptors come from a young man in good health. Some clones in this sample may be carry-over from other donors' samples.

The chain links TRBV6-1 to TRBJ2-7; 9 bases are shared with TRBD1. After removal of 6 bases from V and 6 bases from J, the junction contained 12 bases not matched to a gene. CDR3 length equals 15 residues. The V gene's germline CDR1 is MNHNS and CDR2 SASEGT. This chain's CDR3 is CASRADRGDVGEQYF. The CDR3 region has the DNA TGTGCCAGCAGGGCGGACAGGGGAGATGTTGGCGAGCAGTACTTC.

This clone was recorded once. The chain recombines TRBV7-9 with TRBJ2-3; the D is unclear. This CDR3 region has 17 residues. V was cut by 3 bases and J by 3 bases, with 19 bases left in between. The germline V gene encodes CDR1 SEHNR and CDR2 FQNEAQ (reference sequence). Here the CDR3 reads CASSLATYLEETDTQYF. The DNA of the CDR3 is TGTGCCAGCAGCTTGGCCACTTATCTAGAGGAGACAGATACGCAGTATTTT.

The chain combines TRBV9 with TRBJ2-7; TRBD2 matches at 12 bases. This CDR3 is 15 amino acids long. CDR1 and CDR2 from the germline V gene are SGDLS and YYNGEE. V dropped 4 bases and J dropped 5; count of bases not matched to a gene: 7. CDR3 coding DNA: TGTGCCAGCAGCCTTGGACTAGCGGGAATCCACGAGCAGTACTTC. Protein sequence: CASSLGLAGIHEQYF.

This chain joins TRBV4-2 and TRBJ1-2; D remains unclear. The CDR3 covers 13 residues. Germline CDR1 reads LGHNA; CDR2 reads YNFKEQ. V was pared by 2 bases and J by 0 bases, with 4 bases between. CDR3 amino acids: CASSQRTNYGYTF. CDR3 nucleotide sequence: TGTGCCAGCAGCCAACGGACTAACTATGGCTACACCTTC.

In DNA, the CDR3 is TGTGCCAGCAGCTTAGAAGGGGCAGGGCGGGAAGAGACCCAGTACTTC. Its protein is CASSLEGAGREETQYF. V gene TRBV7-2 combines with J gene TRBJ2-5; D could derive from TRBD1 or TRBD2 (5 bases each). The CDR3 is made up of 16 amino acids. Germline V gives CDR1 SGHTA, CDR2 FQGNSA. The V and J ends lost 1 base and 3 bases respectively, with 15 bases between them. The whole variable domain, filled in from reference TRBV7-2 and TRBJ2-5, reads GAGVSQSPSNKVTEKGKDVELRCDPISGHTALYWYRQSLGQGLEFLIYFQGNSAPDKSGLPSDRFSAERTGGSVSTLTIQRTQQEDSAVYLCASSLEGAGREETQYFGPGTRLLVL.

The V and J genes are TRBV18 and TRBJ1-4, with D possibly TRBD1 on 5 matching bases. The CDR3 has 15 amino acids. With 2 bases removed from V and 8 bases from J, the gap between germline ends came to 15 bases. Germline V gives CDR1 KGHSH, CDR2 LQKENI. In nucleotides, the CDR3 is TGTGCCAGCTCACCAAACCTGGGGGGAGAGGAAAAACTGTTTTTT. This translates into CASSPNLGGEEKLFF.

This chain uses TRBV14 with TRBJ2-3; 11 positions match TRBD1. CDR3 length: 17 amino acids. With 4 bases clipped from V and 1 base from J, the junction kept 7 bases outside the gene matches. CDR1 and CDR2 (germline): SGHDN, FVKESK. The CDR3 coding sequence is TGTGCCAGCAGCCTGGACAGGGGGCGCGTAGGCACAGATACGCAGTATTTT. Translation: CASSLDRGRVGTDTQYF.

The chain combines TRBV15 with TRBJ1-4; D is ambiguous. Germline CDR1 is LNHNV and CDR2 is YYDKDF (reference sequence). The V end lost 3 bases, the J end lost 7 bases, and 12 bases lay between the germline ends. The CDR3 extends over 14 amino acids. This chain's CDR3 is CATSRGRDAEKLFF. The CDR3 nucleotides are TGTGCCACCAGCAGGGGAAGGGATGCTGAAAAACTGTTTTTT.

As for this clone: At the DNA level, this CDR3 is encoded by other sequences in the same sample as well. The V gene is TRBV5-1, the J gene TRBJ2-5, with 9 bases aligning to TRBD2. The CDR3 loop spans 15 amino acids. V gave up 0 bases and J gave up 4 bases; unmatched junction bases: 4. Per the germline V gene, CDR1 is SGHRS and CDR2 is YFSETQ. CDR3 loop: CASSLAGGRGETQYF. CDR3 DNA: TGCGCCAGCAGCTTGGCTGGCGGGAGGGGAGAGACCCAGTACTTC. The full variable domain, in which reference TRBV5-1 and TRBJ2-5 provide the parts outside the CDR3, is KAGVTQTPRYLIKTRGQQVTLSCSPISGHRSVSWYQQTPGQGLQFLFEYFSETQRNKGNFPGRFSGRQFSNSRSEMNVSTLELGDSALYLCASSLAGGRGETQYFGPGTRLLVL.

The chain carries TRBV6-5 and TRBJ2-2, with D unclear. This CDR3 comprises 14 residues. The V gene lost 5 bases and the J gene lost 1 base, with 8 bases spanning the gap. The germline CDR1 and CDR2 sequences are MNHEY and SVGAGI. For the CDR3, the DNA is TGTGCCAGCAGTAACAGCCTGAACACCGGGGAGCTGTTTTTT. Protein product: CASSNSLNTGELFF.

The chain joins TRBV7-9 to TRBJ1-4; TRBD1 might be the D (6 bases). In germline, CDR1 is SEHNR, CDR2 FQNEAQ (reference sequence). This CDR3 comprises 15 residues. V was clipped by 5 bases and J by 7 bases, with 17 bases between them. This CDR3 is CASSPWDLQGEKLFF. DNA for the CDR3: TGTGCCAGCAGCCCCTGGGACCTACAGGGTGAAAAACTGTTTTTT.

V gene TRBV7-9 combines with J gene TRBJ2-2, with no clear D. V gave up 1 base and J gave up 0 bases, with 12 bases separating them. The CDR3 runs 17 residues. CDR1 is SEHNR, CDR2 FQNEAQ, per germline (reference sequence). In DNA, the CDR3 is TGTGCCAGCAGCTTAGATTTGTCGGACCCGAACACCGGGGAGCTGTTTTTT. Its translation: CASSLDLSDPNTGELFF.

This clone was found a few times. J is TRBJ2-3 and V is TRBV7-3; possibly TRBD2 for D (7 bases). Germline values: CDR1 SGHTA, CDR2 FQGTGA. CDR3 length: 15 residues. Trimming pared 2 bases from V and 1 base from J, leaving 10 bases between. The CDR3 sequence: CASSLSGGRTDTQYF. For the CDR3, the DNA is TGTGCCAGCAGCTTATCGGGGGGCCGCACAGATACGCAGTATTTT.

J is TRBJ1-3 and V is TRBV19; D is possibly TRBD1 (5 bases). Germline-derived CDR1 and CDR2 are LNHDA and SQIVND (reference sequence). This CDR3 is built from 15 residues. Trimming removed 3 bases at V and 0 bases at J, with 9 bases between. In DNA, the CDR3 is TGTGCCAGTAGTATTCCAGGGACCTCTGGAAACACCATATATTTT. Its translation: CASSIPGTSGNTIYF.

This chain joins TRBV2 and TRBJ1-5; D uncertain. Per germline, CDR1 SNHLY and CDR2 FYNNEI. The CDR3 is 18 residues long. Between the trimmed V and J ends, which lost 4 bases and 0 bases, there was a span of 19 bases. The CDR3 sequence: CASSASTRTNYSNQPQHF. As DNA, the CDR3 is TGTGCCAGCAGTGCCTCGACCCGCACAAATTATAGCAATCAGCCCCAGCATTTT. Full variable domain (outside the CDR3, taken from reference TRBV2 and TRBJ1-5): EPEVTQTPSHQVTQMGQEVILRCVPISNHLYFYWYRQILGQKVEFLVSFYNNEISEKSEIFDDQFSVERPDGSNFTLKIRSTKLEDSAMYFCASSASTRTNYSNQPQHFGDGTRLSIL.

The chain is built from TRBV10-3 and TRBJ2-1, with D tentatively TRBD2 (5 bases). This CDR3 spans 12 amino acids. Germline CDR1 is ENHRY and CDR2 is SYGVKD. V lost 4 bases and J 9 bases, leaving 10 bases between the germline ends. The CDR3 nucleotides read TGTGCCATCAGTGCGGGCGCGGGTGAGCAGTTCTTC. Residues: CAISAGAGEQFF.

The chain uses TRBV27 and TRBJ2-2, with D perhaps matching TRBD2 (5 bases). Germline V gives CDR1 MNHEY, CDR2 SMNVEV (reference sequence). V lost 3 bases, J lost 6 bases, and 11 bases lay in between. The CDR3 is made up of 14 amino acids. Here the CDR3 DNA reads TGTGCCAGCAGTTTCATCGGGGTCCCCGGGGAGCTGTTTTTT. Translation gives CASSFIGVPGELFF.

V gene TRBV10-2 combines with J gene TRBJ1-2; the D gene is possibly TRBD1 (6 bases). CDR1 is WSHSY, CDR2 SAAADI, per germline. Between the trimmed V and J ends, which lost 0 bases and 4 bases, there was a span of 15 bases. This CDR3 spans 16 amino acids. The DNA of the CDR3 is TGCGCCAGCAGTGAGTCGCGTTGGACAGTAGGCTATGGCTACACCTTC. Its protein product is CASSESRWTVGYGYTF.

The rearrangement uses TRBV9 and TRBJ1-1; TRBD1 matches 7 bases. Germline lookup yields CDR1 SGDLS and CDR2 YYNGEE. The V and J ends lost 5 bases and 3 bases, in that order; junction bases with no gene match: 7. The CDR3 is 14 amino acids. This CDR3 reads CASRRGLGDTEAFF. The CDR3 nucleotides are TGTGCCAGCAGAAGGGGGCTGGGGGACACTGAAGCTTTCTTT.